One and the same sample provided the 21 T cell receptor beta chains below, sequenced in a study of T cell repertoires in cytomegalovirus infection. One entry per CDR3 protein results from TCRdb running MiXCR on the reads. Found here are fewer than 200,000 distinct CDR3 sequences, roughly 22% of them singletons; the top ten hold under 30%. These receptors' antigens are unknown. The specimen was CD8+ T cells from cultured PBMCs, collected from culture after CMV antigen stimulation. These receptors all come from a human donor in good health (CMV status not recorded). Some clones in this sample may be carry-over from other donors' samples.

This clonotype has more than one count but fewer than ten. The chain combines TRBV12-3 or TRBV12-4 with TRBJ1-1, with D unresolved. The CDR3 consists of 12 residues. Trimming took 1 base from V and 3 from J, leaving 3 bases between them. CDR3 protein: CASSLDYTEAFF. CDR3 coding DNA: TGTGCCAGCAGTTTAGATTACACTGAAGCTTTCTTT.

This clonotype has more than one count but fewer than ten. V is TRBV20-1 and J is TRBJ2-5; TRBD2 might be the D (6 bases). V lost 3 bases and J lost 2, with 22 bases in between. Germline lookup yields CDR1 DFQATT and CDR2 SNEGSKA (reference sequence). The CDR3 loop spans 17 amino acids. The CDR3 loop reads CSASPSALLSAQETQYF. The CDR3 nucleotides are TGCAGTGCTAGCCCTAGCGCCCTTCTTTCGGCACAAGAGACCCAGTACTTC.

This chain links TRBV29-1 with TRBJ1-1, with no clear D. The CDR3 runs 15 residues. Germline V gives CDR1 SQVTM, CDR2 ANQGSEA. V gave up 6 bases and J gave up 2 bases, with 19 bases separating them. CDR3 nucleotides: TGCAGCGTGGTAGAGAGGCTCCTCACCAACACTGAAGCTTTCTTT. Protein: CSVVERLLTNTEAFF.

This clonotype appeared a few times. The genes are TRBV7-8 and TRBJ1-2; D perhaps matches TRBD1 (6 bases). CDR3 size: 15 residues. V lost 7 bases and J 0 bases, leaving 15 bases between the germline ends. Germline assignment: CDR1 SGHVS and CDR2 FQNEAQ. The CDR3 spells CASIGGDSPNYGYTF. CDR3 nucleotides: TGTGCCAGCATAGGGGGTGACAGCCCTAACTATGGCTACACCTTC.

This clonotype occurred a few times. The chain links TRBV7-9 to TRBJ2-1; 7 nucleotides line up with TRBD2. V lost 4 bases, J lost 4 bases, and 10 bases stayed unmatched. Germline V gene sequence: CDR1 SEHNR, CDR2 FQNEAQ (reference sequence). This CDR3 region has 16 residues. The CDR3 loop is CASSSLMGEGYNEQFF. The CDR3, as DNA: TGTGCCAGCAGCTCACTTATGGGGGAGGGATACAATGAGCAGTTCTTC.

This clonotype turned up a few times. The V gene is TRBV6-6, the J gene TRBJ1-2, with D possibly being TRBD1 (6 bases). The V end was cut by 6 bases, the J end by 2 bases, with 22 bases between. CDR3 length: 17 residues. Germline V lookup: CDR1 MNHNY, CDR2 SVGAGI (reference sequence). Here the CDR3 reads CASSQYSGTPQNYGYTF. CDR3 bases: TGTGCCAGCAGCCAATACAGCGGGACACCTCAAAACTATGGCTACACCTTC.

J is TRBJ1-1 and V is TRBV6-2 or TRBV6-3; D is unresolved. The germline V and J ends were trimmed by 6 bases and 0 bases, with 5 bases remaining between them. From germline, CDR1 is MNHEY and CDR2 SVGEGT. The CDR3 has 12 amino acids. This CDR3 reads CASSWLNTEAFF. CDR3 bases: TGTGCCAGCAGCTGGTTGAACACTGAAGCTTTCTTT.

The chain has TRBV4-3 and TRBJ2-1; unclear D gene. From germline, CDR1 is LGHNA and CDR2 YSLEER. The CDR3 spans 13 residues. The V end lost 0 bases, the J end lost 6 bases, and 6 bases lay between the germline ends. This CDR3 reads CASSQDTINEQFF. The DNA of the CDR3 is TGCGCCAGCAGCCAAGATACCATCAATGAGCAGTTCTTC.

The chain recombines TRBV12-3 or TRBV12-4 with TRBJ2-1; D unclear. Trimming removed 8 bases at V and 10 bases at J, with 12 bases between. This CDR3 has 11 residues. The CDR3 region is CASLSSGEQFF. The CDR3 DNA reads as TGTGCCAGCTTATCATCCGGAGAGCAGTTCTTC.

The chain has TRBV6-2 or TRBV6-3 and TRBJ2-5; 9 bases align to TRBD2. The J segment lost 5 bases and the V segment lost 2 bases, leaving 9 bases of the junction unmatched. The CDR3 extends over 16 amino acids. CDR1 is MNHEY and CDR2 is SVGEGT in the germline V gene. CDR3: CASSYPRREGLETQYF. The CDR3 nucleotides are TGTGCCAGCAGTTACCCGAGGCGGGAGGGCCTCGAGACCCAGTACTTC.

The CDR3 loop reads CASSQDQGPLTEAFF. The CDR3 DNA sequence: TGCGCCAGCAGCCAAGATCAGGGGCCCTTAACTGAAGCTTTCTTT. The J gene is TRBJ1-1, the V gene TRBV4-1, with D maybe TRBD1 (6 bases). Germline lookup yields CDR1 MGHRA and CDR2 YSYEKL. V lost 0 bases, J lost 5 bases, and 13 bases lay in between. There are 15 residues in the CDR3.

The chain employs TRBV19 and TRBJ2-7; D possibly corresponds to TRBD2 (6 bases). The CDR3 contains 12 residues. V was pared by 7 bases and J by 5 bases, with 12 bases between. CDR1 LNHDA and CDR2 SQIVND come from the germline V gene (reference sequence). The CDR3 bases are TGTGCCAGTAAGGAGGGAGGCCACGAGCAGTACTTC. Amino acids: CASKEGGHEQYF.

This sequence joins TRBV12-3 or TRBV12-4 and TRBJ1-1; the D is unclear. The CDR3 runs 13 residues. V shed 5 bases and J shed 0 bases, with 7 bases lying between them. Here the CDR3 reads CASSPAMNTEAFF. The CDR3, as DNA: TGTGCCAGCAGTCCAGCCATGAACACTGAAGCTTTCTTT.

This clonotype was seen a few times. The rearrangement links TRBV4-1 to TRBJ1-1; D is ambiguous. CDR1 and CDR2 from the germline V gene are MGHRA and YSYEKL. Trimming removed 3 bases from V and 1 base from J, with 9 bases in between. CDR3 size: 14 residues. The CDR3 loop reads CASSHPRGNTEAFF. The CDR3 DNA is TGCGCCAGCAGCCACCCCAGAGGGAACACTGAAGCTTTCTTT.

This clonotype has more than one count but fewer than ten. One junction end disagrees with the germline gene, perhaps due to a read error. J is TRBJ1-1 and V is TRBV4-1; D unclear. This CDR3 region has 14 residues. Germline-derived CDR1 and CDR2 are MGHRA and YSYEKL. CDR3 sequence reads: CASSQTDLNTEAFF. The DNA of the CDR3 is TGTGCCAGCAGCCAAACAGATCTGAACACTGAAGCTTTCTTT.

The V call is TRBV19, the J call TRBJ2-7; tentative D call: TRBD1 (6 bases). Germline CDR1 LNHDA, CDR2 SQIVND (reference sequence). Trimming took 6 bases from V and 2 from J, leaving 17 bases between them. This CDR3 has 15 amino acids. The CDR3 loop reads CASSPPRAGAYEQYF. DNA for the CDR3: TGTGCCAGTAGCCCTCCCAGGGCAGGGGCCTACGAGCAGTACTTC.

To note about this clonotype: One end of the junction fails to match germline, which may point to a read error. The rearrangement uses TRBV27 and TRBJ2-4; 7 nucleotides agree with TRBD1. The CDR3 totals 12 residues. Germline CDR1 reads MNHEY; CDR2 reads SMNVEV (reference sequence). The CDR3 spells CATMGTENSQYF. Here the CDR3 DNA reads TGTGCCACCATGGGGACAGAAAACAGTCAGTACTTC.

J is TRBJ1-6 and V is TRBV19, with TRBD1 matching 9 bases. The ends lost 6 bases at V and 11 bases at J; junction bases unmatched: 11. Germline V lookup: CDR1 LNHDA, CDR2 SQIVND (reference sequence). The CDR3 consists of 15 residues. CDR3 in DNA: TGTGCCAGTAGGGTGGGACAGGGAAAATTCGCACCCCTCCACTTT. Translated: CASRVGQGKFAPLHF.

This clonotype was recorded a few times. This chain's CDR3 is CASSWVQGGNTIYF. Written as DNA, the CDR3 is TGTGCCAGCAGCTGGGTCCAGGGAGGAAACACCATATATTTT. The J gene is TRBJ1-3, the V gene TRBV7-2; maybe TRBD1 (5 bases). The CDR3 is 14 residues long. V was trimmed by 4 bases and J by 4 bases, leaving 11 bases between them. Germline values: CDR1 SGHTA, CDR2 FQGNSA.

This clonotype was observed a few times. In DNA, the CDR3 is TGTGCCAGCAGCTTTAACCCCCCGCAGGCTTTCTTT. Encoded protein: CASSFNPPQAFF. V usage is TRBV7-2 and J usage is TRBJ1-1; D remains ambiguous. CDR1 and CDR2 from the germline V gene are SGHTA and FQGNSA. Between the trimmed V and J ends, which lost 3 bases and 11 bases, there was a span of 13 bases. CDR3 length: 12 residues.

This clonotype has just a few counts. J is TRBJ1-1 and V is TRBV12-5; D remains unclear. The CDR3 is made up of 13 amino acids. CDR1 is LGHNT, CDR2 FRNRAP, per germline. Trimming pared 7 bases from V and 4 bases from J, leaving 13 bases between. CDR3 protein: CASALQLVTEAFF. CDR3 sequence (DNA): TGTGCTAGTGCCCTTCAGTTAGTCACTGAAGCTTTCTTT. The entire variable domain, with the rest obtained from reference TRBV12-5 and TRBJ1-1, is as follows: DARVTQTPRHKVTEMGQEVTMRCQPILGHNTVFWYRQTMMQGLELLAYFRNRAPLDDSGMPKDRFSAEMPDATLATLKIQPSEPRDSAVYFCASALQLVTEAFFGQGTRLTVV.